Sequencing of this T cell receptor beta chain was carried out in a study of Ad26.COV2.S vaccination and SARS-CoV-2 variants. The wider study: Ad26.COV2.S arm of COV1001 included the donor. Ad26.COV2.S shots went into the muscle once or twice, 56 days apart. Study outcomes and limitations: Individuals receiving vaccine had higher spike-specific TCR breadth than placebo recipients did.

The V gene's germline CDR1 is LGHNA and CDR2 YSLEER. This CDR3 spans 16 amino acids. The V end was cut by 0 bases, the J end by 3 bases, with 15 bases between. A word on this clone: Its antigen is not known.

Treatment: around 19 received Ad26.COV2.S at low or high dose, single or two shots; roughly five received placebo; per-sample allocation not given. The study sampled participants on day 63 after the first vaccine or placebo injection. The individual, an adult aged 18-55 years, was a donor in Boston. Sequenced by immunoSEQ multiplex PCR; TCRdb stores in-frame clones only, minus some. The sample has around 320,000 clones; 85% to 90% are singletons. This specimen was peripheral blood, taken in a trial of Ad26.COV2.S vaccine versus placebo. The rearrangement joins TRBV4-3 to TRBJ2-7; D gene uncertain. The origin of this receptor is a person aged 18 to 65 who received the Ad26.COV2.S COVID-19 vaccine or a placebo. As DNA, the CDR3 is TGCGCCAGCAGCCAAGATCTGGACGGTAGGAGCTACGAGCAGTACTTC. It codes for CASSQDLDGRSYEQYF.